The following is a T cell receptor beta chain sequence with its context. The antigen is undetermined. The sample originates from a study of PD-1 blockade in classical Hodgkin lymphoma. Whole-study findings and limits: Some patients started nivolumab under 1 year after ASCT, and they were excluded. Researchers reported that CD4+ TCR diversity, though not CD8+, rose significantly by C4D1.

Assay: immunoSEQ multiplex PCR; the TCRdb copy retains only in-frame clones and omits some. The sample yields tens of thousands of clones, approximately 90% seen once. Time point specified: cycle 4 day 1 (C4D1), after 6 weeks of nivolumab. The patients all showed relapse after autologous stem cell transplantation, while their brentuximab vedotin exposure varied. Germline CDR1 reads MDHEN; CDR2 reads SYDVKM. CDR3 length equals 17 residues. J was trimmed by 4 bases and V by 3 bases; bases with no gene match: 11. The sample was peripheral blood mononuclear cells (PBMCs), taken before the fourth cycle of nivolumab. The receptor was isolated from a human donor with classical Hodgkin lymphoma. The chain carries TRBV28 and TRBJ1-5; TRBD1 aligns across 8 bases. The CDR3 DNA follows: TGTGCCAGCAGTTTGGAGACAGGGGTAGAACTTAATCAGCCCCAGCATTTT. It encodes CASSLETGVELNQPQHF.